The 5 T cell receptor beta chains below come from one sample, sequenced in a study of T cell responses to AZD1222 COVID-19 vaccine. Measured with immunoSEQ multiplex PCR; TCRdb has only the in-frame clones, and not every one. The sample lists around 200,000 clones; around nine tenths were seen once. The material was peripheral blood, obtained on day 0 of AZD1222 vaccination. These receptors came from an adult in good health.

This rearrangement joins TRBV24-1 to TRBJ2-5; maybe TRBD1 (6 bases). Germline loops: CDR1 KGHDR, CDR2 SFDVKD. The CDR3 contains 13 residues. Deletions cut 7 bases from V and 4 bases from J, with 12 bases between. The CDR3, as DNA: TGTGCCACCAGCCCCCAGGGGCGAGAGACCCAGTACTTC. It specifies CATSPQGRETQYF.

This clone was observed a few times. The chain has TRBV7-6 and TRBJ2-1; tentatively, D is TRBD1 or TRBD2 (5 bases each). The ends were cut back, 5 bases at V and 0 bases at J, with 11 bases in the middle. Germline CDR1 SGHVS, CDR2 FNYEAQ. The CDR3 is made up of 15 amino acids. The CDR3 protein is CASSQGRSSYNEQFF. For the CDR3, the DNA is TGTGCCAGCAGCCAGGGACGGAGCTCCTACAATGAGCAGTTCTTC.

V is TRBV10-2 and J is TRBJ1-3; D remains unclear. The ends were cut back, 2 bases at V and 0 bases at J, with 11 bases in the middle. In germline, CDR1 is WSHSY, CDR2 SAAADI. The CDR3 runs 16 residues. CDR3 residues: CASSEIPGSSGNTIYF. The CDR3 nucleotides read TGCGCCAGCAGTGAGATTCCGGGCTCCTCTGGAAACACCATATATTTT.

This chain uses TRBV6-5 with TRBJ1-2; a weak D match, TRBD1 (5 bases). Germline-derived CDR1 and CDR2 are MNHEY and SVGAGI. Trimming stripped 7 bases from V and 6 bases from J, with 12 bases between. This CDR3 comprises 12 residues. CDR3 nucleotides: TGTGCCAGCACGTGGGGGGAAGATGGCTACACCTTC. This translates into CASTWGEDGYTF.

The CDR3 here is CASSTVGYYNEQFF. CDR3 bases: TGTGCCAGCAGCACCGTGGGGTATTACAATGAGCAGTTCTTC. The rearrangement joins TRBV27 to TRBJ2-1, with D unresolved. CDR3 size: 14 residues. Trimming left V 6 bases short and J 4 bases short, with 13 bases between. The V gene's germline CDR1 is MNHEY and CDR2 SMNVEV (reference sequence).